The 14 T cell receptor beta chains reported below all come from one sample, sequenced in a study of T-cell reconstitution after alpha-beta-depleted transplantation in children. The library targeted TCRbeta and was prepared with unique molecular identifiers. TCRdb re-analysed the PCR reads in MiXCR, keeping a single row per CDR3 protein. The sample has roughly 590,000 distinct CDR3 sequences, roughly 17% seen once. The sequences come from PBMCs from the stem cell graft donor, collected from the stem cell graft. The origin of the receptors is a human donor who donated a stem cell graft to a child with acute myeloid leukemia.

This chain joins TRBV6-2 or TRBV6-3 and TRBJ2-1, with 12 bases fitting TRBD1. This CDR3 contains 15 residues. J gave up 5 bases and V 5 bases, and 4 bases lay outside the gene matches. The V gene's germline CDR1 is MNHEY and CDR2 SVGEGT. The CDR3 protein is CASSRDRGPHNEQFF. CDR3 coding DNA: TGTGCCAGCAGTAGGGACAGGGGGCCTCACAATGAGCAGTTCTTC.

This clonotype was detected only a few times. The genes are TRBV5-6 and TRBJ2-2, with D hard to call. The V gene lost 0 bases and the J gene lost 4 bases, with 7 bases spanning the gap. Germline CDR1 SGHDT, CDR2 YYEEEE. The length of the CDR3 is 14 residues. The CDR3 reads CASSLVALTGELFF. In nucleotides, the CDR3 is TGTGCCAGCAGCTTGGTGGCCCTCACCGGGGAGCTGTTTTTT.

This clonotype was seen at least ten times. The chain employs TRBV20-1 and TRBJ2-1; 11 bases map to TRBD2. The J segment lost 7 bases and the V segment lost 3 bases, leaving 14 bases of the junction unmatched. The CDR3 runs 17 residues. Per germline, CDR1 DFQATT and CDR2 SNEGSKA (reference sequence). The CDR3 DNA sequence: TGCAGTGCTAGCGGTATCTCTCTAGCGGGGGGCGTAAATGAGCAGTTCTTC. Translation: CSASGISLAGGVNEQFF.

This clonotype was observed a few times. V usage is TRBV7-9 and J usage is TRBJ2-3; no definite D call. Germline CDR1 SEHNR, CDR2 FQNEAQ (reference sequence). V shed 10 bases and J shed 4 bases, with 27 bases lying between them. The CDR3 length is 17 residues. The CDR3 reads CAILEDRLGFGADTQYF. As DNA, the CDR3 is TGTGCCATCCTCGAGGACCGGCTGGGGTTTGGCGCAGATACGCAGTATTTT.

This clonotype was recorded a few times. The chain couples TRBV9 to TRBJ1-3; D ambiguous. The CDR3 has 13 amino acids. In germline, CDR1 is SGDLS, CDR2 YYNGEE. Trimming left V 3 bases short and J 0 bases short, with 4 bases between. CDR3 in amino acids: CASSASSGNTIYF. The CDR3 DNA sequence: TGTGCCAGCAGCGCTAGCTCTGGAAACACCATATATTTT.

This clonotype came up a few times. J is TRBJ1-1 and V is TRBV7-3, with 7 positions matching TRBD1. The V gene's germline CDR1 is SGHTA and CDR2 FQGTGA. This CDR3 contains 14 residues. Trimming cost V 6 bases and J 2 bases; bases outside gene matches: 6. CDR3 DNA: TGTGCCAGCAGTCAACGACAGGGCAACACTGAAGCTTTCTTT. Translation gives CASSQRQGNTEAFF.

DNA of the CDR3: TGTGCCAGCAGCGATCCCAGGACAGGGCCCCACTATGGCTACACCTTC. This encodes CASSDPRTGPHYGYTF. This sequence joins TRBV25-1 and TRBJ1-2, with 8 bases matching TRBD1. Per the germline V gene, CDR1 is MGHDK and CDR2 is SYGVNS. CDR3 length: 16 amino acids. J was trimmed by 3 bases and V by 6 bases; bases with no gene match: 12.

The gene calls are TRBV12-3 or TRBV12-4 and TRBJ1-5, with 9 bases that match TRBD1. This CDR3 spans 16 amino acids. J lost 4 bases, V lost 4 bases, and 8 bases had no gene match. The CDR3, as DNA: TGTGCCAGCAGTTCCGGGACAGGGAATGTAAATCAGCCCCAGCATTTT. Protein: CASSSGTGNVNQPQHF.

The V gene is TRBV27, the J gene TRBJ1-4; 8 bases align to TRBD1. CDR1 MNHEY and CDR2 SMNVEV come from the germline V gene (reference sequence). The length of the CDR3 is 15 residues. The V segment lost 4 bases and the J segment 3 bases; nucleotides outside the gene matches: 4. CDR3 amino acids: CASSYQGAANEKLFF. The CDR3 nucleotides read TGTGCCAGCAGTTATCAGGGGGCCGCTAATGAAAAACTGTTTTTT.

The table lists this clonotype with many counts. CDR3 region: CSVDAGDYTEAFF. The DNA of the CDR3 is TGCAGCGTTGACGCAGGAGACTACACTGAAGCTTTCTTT. The rearrangement links TRBV29-1 to TRBJ1-1, with D uncertain. Germline V gene lookup returns CDR1 SQVTM and CDR2 ANQGSEA. The CDR3 is made up of 13 amino acids. V lost 3 bases to trimming and J lost 3 bases, with 11 bases between them.

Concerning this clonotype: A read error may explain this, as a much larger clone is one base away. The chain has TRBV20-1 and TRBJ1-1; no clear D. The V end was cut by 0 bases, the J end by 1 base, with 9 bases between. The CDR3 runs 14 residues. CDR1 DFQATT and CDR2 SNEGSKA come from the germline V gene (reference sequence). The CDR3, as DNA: TGCAGTGCTAGAGAAGGTGCCACGAACACTGAAGCTTTCTTT. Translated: CSAREGATNTEAFF.

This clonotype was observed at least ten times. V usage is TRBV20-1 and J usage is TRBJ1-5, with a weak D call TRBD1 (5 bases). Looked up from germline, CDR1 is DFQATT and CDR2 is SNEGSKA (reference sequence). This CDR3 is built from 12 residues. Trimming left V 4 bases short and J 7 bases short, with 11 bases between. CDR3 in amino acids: CSAKKGEQPQHF. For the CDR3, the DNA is TGCAGTGCTAAGAAAGGGGAACAGCCCCAGCATTTT.

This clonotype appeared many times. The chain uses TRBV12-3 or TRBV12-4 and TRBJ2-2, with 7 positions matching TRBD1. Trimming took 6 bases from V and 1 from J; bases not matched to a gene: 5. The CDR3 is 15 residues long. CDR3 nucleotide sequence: TGTGCCAGCAGCCGACAGGGATTGAACACCGGGGAGCTGTTTTTT. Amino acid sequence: CASSRQGLNTGELFF.

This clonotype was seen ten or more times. The chain's CDR3 is CSASRGMNTEAFF. CDR3 in DNA: TGCAGTGCTAGCAGGGGAATGAACACTGAAGCTTTCTTT. The rearrangement uses TRBV20-1 and TRBJ1-1; D possibly corresponds to TRBD1 (6 bases). V lost 3 bases to trimming and J lost 0 bases, with 8 bases between them. The germline V gene encodes CDR1 DFQATT and CDR2 SNEGSKA (reference sequence). The CDR3 runs to 13 residues.